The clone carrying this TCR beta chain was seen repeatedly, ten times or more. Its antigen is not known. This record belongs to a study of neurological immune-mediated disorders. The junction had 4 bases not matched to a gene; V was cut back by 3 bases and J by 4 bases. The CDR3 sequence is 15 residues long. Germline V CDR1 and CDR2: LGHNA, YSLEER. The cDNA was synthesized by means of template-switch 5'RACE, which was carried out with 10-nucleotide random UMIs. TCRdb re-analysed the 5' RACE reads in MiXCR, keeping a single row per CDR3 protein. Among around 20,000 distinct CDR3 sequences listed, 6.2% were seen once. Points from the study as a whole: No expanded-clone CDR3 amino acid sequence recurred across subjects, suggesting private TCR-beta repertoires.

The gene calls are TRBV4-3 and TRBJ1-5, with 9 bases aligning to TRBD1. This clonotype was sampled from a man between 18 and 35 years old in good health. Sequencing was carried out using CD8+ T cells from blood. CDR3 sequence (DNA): TGCGCCAGCAGCCAGGACAGGGGAGAGAATCAGCCCCAGCATTTT. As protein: CASSQDRGENQPQHF.